Below, 2 T cell receptor beta chains from the same sample are listed, as sequenced in a study of post-analysis software for immune sequencing data. Study results and caveats: Four or five TRBV segments (TRBV5-6, TRBV5-1 and TRBV20-1 among them) occurred more frequently in patients than in controls.

Included in the TCR beta cDNA libraries were unique molecular identifiers. Each CDR3 protein is one row after TCRdb ran MiXCR on the PCR reads. The sample has around 440,000 distinct CDR3 sequences, under 55% seen once. These TCRs' antigens remain unknown. The sample comprised blood. The origin of the receptors is a girl between 10 and 17 years old with multiple sclerosis.

This clonotype was observed a few times. The CDR3 sequence is CASSPRGDRGVIEQYF. In DNA form, the CDR3 reads TGCGCCAGCAGCCCAAGGGGGGACAGGGGGGTCATTGAGCAGTACTTC. The chain employs TRBV5-1 and TRBJ2-4; the match to TRBD1 covers 11 bases. The ends lost 4 bases at V and 13 bases at J; junction bases unmatched: 16. The germline V gene encodes CDR1 SGHRS and CDR2 YFSETQ. CDR3 length: 16 amino acids. The full variable domain, completed using reference TRBV5-1 and TRBJ2-4, is KAGVTQTPRYLIKTRGQQVTLSCSPISGHRSVSWYQQTPGQGLQFLFEYFSETQRNKGNFPGRFSGRQFSNSRSEMNVSTLELGDSALYLCASSPRGDRGVIEQYFGAGTRLSVL.

The chain carries TRBV28 and TRBJ2-5; D is ambiguous. Germline V gene sequence: CDR1 MDHEN, CDR2 SYDVKM. The CDR3 spans 12 residues. Trimming removed 3 bases from V and 5 bases from J, with 7 bases in between. CDR3 nucleotide sequence: TGTGCCAGCAGTTTCTCCTGGGAGACCCAGTACTTC. Translation gives CASSFSWETQYF.